This T cell receptor beta chain is from a study of T-cell memory formation after mild COVID-19. Study context: Largely, the TCR clusters proved donor specific.

This CDR3 is built from 14 residues. Germline V lookup: CDR1 SGHRS, CDR2 YFSETQ. Trimming stripped 2 bases from V and 5 bases from J, with 11 bases between. Study-wide results and limits: Pre-infection memory showed some responding clones, and this suggested that cross-reactive memory joined.

TCRdb independently ran MiXCR on the 5' RACE reads; one entry per CDR3 protein. In the table there are roughly 150,000 distinct CDR3 sequences, roughly 15% of which are singletons. On this clonotype itself: Its antigen is currently unknown.

This receptor was obtained from an adult woman who had mild COVID-19 (a few samples of this study predate the infection). Cell type and time point are not known. The sample was PBMCs or a T cell subset sorted from them (not recorded which). This sequence joins TRBV5-1 and TRBJ2-1; D might be TRBD2 (5 bases). DNA for the CDR3: TGCGCCAGCAGCTTTCGACTACCAAACAATGAGCAGTTCTTC. It yields the protein CASSFRLPNNEQFF.